This is a list of T cell receptor beta chains from one sample in a study of CD8 T cells in ankylosing spondylitis. TCRdb reanalysed the 5' RACE reads using MiXCR and keeps one entry per CDR3 protein. The sample consists of some 330,000 distinct CDR3 sequences, approximately 8% of them appearing once. Sequencing was carried out using blood, either unsorted or a sorted T cell fraction (not recorded which). The receptors come from a male donor with ankylosing spondylitis. The CDR3 runs from the conserved cysteine through the conserved F or W. The D gene is left open where the match is weak. Part of the rows lack a size; the others show once, few, many or a class for expanded clones.

V,J,D,size,CDR3,DNA
TRBV4-2,TRBJ2-7,TRBD1,many,CASSQGDRGIYEQYF,TGTGCCAGCAGCCAGGGGGACAGGGGGATCTACGAGCAGTACTTC
TRBV29-1,TRBJ2-5,-,many,CSARSGEETQYF,TGCAGCGCCCGTAGCGGCGAAGAGACCCAGTACTTC
TRBV5-1,TRBJ2-3,TRBD2,-,CASSSQRLAGGDTQYF,TGCGCCAGCAGCTCCCAACGACTAGCGGGCGGAGATACGCAGTATTTT
TRBV5-1,TRBJ1-1,-,-,CASSLLGLRENTEAFF,TGCGCCAGCAGCTTGTTGGGTCTGCGTGAGAACACTGAAGCTTTCTTT
TRBV28,TRBJ2-7,-,many,CASRGTGTGPYEQYF,TGTGCCAGCAGGGGGACCGGGACTGGCCCTTACGAGCAGTACTTC
TRBV19,TRBJ1-4,-,-,CASSIQNAGDIEKLFF,TGTGCCAGTAGTATCCAGAACGCCGGGGACATTGAAAAACTGTTTTTT
TRBV4-2,TRBJ2-4,-,-,CASSRESQNIQYF,TGTGCCAGCAGCCGGGAGTCCCAAAACATTCAGTACTTC
TRBV15,TRBJ1-5,TRBD1,-,CATSRVLAGQVNQPQHF,TGTGCCACCAGCAGAGTTTTAGCGGGACAGGTCAATCAGCCCCAGCATTTT
TRBV19,TRBJ2-7,TRBD2,few,CASSILSGRFYEQYF,TGTGCCAGTAGTATACTTAGCGGGAGGTTCTACGAGCAGTACTTC
TRBV6-4,TRBJ2-1,-,few,CASSDSMGTYNEQFF,TGTGCCAGCAGTGACTCGATGGGTACCTACAATGAGCAGTTCTTC
TRBV12-3/TRBV12-4,TRBJ2-5,TRBD2,-,CASNLSGRETQYF,TGTGCCAGCAACCTTAGCGGGAGAGAGACCCAGTACTTC
TRBV5-1,TRBJ1-4,-,-,CASRGWYGEKLFF,TGCGCCAGCAGGGGCTGGTACGGTGAAAAACTGTTTTTT
TRBV7-2,TRBJ2-7,TRBD1,-,CASSSYRGGHYEQYF,TGTGCCAGCAGCTCTTACAGGGGCGGACATTACGAGCAGTACTTC
TRBV28,TRBJ2-1,-,many,CASISFKTSYNEQFF,TGTGCCAGCATCTCGTTCAAAACCTCCTACAATGAGCAGTTCTTC
TRBV7-2,TRBJ2-5,-,few,CASNPLVAGEGTQYF,TGTGCCAGCAACCCACTTGTGGCAGGGGAGGGGACCCAGTACTTC
TRBV28,TRBJ2-4,-,-,CASSSDRNPLAKNIQYF,TGTGCCAGCAGTTCCGACAGGAACCCTTTAGCCAAAAACATTCAGTACTTC
TRBV9,TRBJ2-2,TRBD2,few,CASSVVGTSGTGELFF,TGTGCCAGCAGCGTAGTCGGGACTAGCGGGACCGGGGAGCTGTTTTTT
TRBV5-5,TRBJ2-3,-,-,CASSPRAGITDTQYF,TGTGCCAGCAGCCCCCGGGCAGGGATTACAGATACGCAGTATTTT
TRBV6-6,TRBJ2-5,-,-,CASQGGQETQYF,TGTGCCAGCCAGGGGGGCCAAGAGACCCAGTACTTC
TRBV9,TRBJ2-1,TRBD2,-,CASSAPSGSSYNEQFF,TGTGCCAGCAGCGCACCTAGCGGGAGCTCCTACAATGAGCAGTTCTTC
TRBV12-3/TRBV12-4,TRBJ2-3,TRBD2,-,CASDLAGGPLDTQYF,TGTGCCAGCGACCTAGCGGGAGGGCCATTAGATACGCAGTATTTT
TRBV18,TRBJ2-3,-,few,CASSPLVDTQYF,TGTGCCAGCTCACCACTTGTAGATACGCAGTATTTT
TRBV6-1,TRBJ2-7,-,many,CASRTRGSYEQYF,TGTGCCAGCAGAACCAGGGGCTCCTACGAGCAGTACTTC
TRBV9,TRBJ2-2,TRBD2,-,CASSPGTSAWTGELFF,TGTGCCAGCAGCCCAGGGACTAGCGCTTGGACCGGGGAGCTGTTTTTT
TRBV15,TRBJ2-1,TRBD2,few,CATSSLGTSTVNEQFF,TGTGCCACCAGCAGTTTAGGGACTAGCACTGTCAATGAGCAGTTCTTC
TRBV5-1,TRBJ2-1,TRBD2,many,CASSFERGSSYNEQFF,TGCGCCAGCAGCTTCGAGCGGGGCAGCTCCTACAATGAGCAGTTCTTC
TRBV7-2,TRBJ2-3,-,few,CASSLHGGSTDTQYF,TGTGCCAGCAGCTTACACGGGGGAAGCACAGATACGCAGTATTTT
TRBV5-1,TRBJ2-1,-,many,CASSLSGPSYNEQFF,TGCGCCAGCAGCTTGTCCGGACCCTCCTACAATGAGCAGTTCTTC
TRBV12-3/TRBV12-4,TRBJ2-7,-,few,CASSLGTNGEQYF,TGTGCCAGCAGTTTAGGGACCAATGGGGAGCAGTACTTC
TRBV12-3/TRBV12-4,TRBJ2-7,TRBD1,few,CASSPPGTGIYEQYF,TGTGCCAGCAGTCCCCCCGGGACAGGGATTTACGAGCAGTACTTC
TRBV12-3/TRBV12-4,TRBJ2-5,-,many,CASSPHQIQETQYF,TGTGCCAGCAGTCCGCACCAGATACAAGAGACCCAGTACTTC
TRBV7-2,TRBJ2-1,TRBD2,-,CASRPYPGTSGANEQFF,TGTGCCAGCAGGCCATACCCCGGGACTAGCGGGGCCAATGAGCAGTTCTTC
TRBV18,TRBJ2-7,TRBD1,few,CASSPVPGQGANEQYF,TGTGCCAGCTCACCTGTCCCGGGACAGGGGGCGAATGAGCAGTACTTC
TRBV28,TRBJ2-4,TRBD1,few,CASSSGQAVAKNIQYF,TGTGCCAGCAGTTCTGGACAGGCGGTCGCCAAAAACATTCAGTACTTC
TRBV19,TRBJ2-7,TRBD1,few,CASSTTGQGAYEQYF,TGTGCCAGTAGTACAACGGGACAGGGGGCCTACGAGCAGTACTTC
TRBV4-1,TRBJ1-1,TRBD1,-,CASSQGTGGRRAFF,TGCGCCAGCAGCCAAGGAACAGGGGGCCGGAGAGCTTTCTTT
TRBV6-5,TRBJ2-1,-,few,CASSPARGEQFF,TGTGCCAGCAGTCCCGCTCGGGGTGAGCAGTTCTTC
TRBV9,TRBJ1-1,-,few,CASSGAHPENTEAFF,TGTGCCAGCAGCGGCGCCCACCCGGAGAACACTGAAGCTTTCTTT
TRBV19,TRBJ2-2,-,many,CASNGRVPTSELFF,TGTGCCAGCAACGGCCGGGTCCCCACTTCAGAGCTGTTTTTT
TRBV25-1,TRBJ2-5,TRBD2,many,CASSSGRAYLETQYF,TGTGCCAGCAGTAGCGGGAGGGCCTATTTGGAGACCCAGTACTTC
TRBV5-1,TRBJ2-2,TRBD2,-,CASSLWTSGRTTNTGELFF,TGCGCCAGCAGCTTGTGGACTAGCGGGAGGACAACGAACACCGGGGAGCTGTTTTTT
TRBV11-1,TRBJ2-7,-,few,CASRRRAPYEQYF,TGTGCCAGCCGCAGGAGGGCGCCCTACGAGCAGTACTTC
TRBV7-9,TRBJ2-2,-,-,CASSLTAGTWAGELFF,TGTGCCAGCAGCTTAACTGCGGGGACCTGGGCCGGGGAGCTGTTTTTT
TRBV5-6,TRBJ2-3,TRBD2,few,CASTSGMTDTQYF,TGTGCGAGCACTAGCGGGATGACAGATACGCAGTATTTT